This paragraph covers one T cell receptor beta chain sequence. As yet, its antigen is unknown. This specimen belongs to a study of shared clonotypes between healthy human individuals. Study information: Three plates were used per donor for CD4 naive, three for CD4 memory, two for CD8 naive and one for CD8 memory.

Trimming at V came to 3 bases and at J to 5 bases, leaving 16 bases not matched to a gene. The CDR3 has 18 amino acids. Germline V CDR1 and CDR2: KGHSH, LQKENI. The sorted-subset replicate PCRs were given around 200 ng DNA, which is about 30,000 T cell genomes. TCRdb's copy holds only in-frame clones and misses some; the assay was immunoSEQ multiplex PCR. In the table there are over a million clones, around 98.5% of which are singletons. Notes on the study in general: Sequencing depth was a factor that was expected to affect clonotype sharing among donors.

What was sequenced was naive CD4+ T cells sorted from blood. Subset noted: CD45RA+ positively selected. The chain links TRBV18 to TRBJ2-5; 9 nucleotides align to TRBD2. The sequence derives from a man aged 25 to 40 in good health. The CDR3 nucleotides are TGTGCCAGCTCACCCTTGACGGTGATAGCGGGAGTTGAGGAGACCCAGTACTTC. This sequence encodes CASSPLTVIAGVEETQYF.